The 16 T cell receptor beta chains in this list originate from one sample, sequenced in a study of blood T cell repertoires in COVID-19. Libraries were prepared by immunoSEQ multiplex PCR; TCRdb keeps only in-frame clonotypes and omits some of them. The repertoire has roughly 230,000 clones, 70% to 90% of them found once; the top ten carry under 4.5%. The material sequenced was peripheral blood. The receptors derive from a middle-aged man with acute or convalescent COVID-19.

This chain joins TRBV30 and TRBJ2-7; D unclear. Per the germline V gene, CDR1 is GTSNPN and CDR2 is SVGIG (reference sequence). This CDR3 contains 14 residues. V was cut by 1 base and J by 1 base, with 11 bases left in between. Here the CDR3 DNA reads TGTGCCTGGAGTGAAAGCTACCCGTCCTACGAGCAGTACTTC. Its protein product is CAWSESYPSYEQYF. The whole variable domain, filled in from reference TRBV30 and TRBJ2-7, reads SQTIHQWPATLVQPVGSPLSLECTVEGTSNPNLYWYRQAAGRGLQLLFYSVGIGQISSEVPQNLSASRPQDRQFILSSKKLLLSDSGFYLCAWSESYPSYEQYFGPGTRLTVT.

This clone was recorded once. The CDR3 spells CAWSLFYEQYF. The CDR3 coding sequence is TGTGCCTGGAGTCTTTTCTACGAGCAGTACTTC. This rearrangement joins TRBV30 to TRBJ2-7; no firm D call. The germline gives CDR1 GTSNPN, CDR2 SVGIG (reference sequence). V gave up 2 bases and J gave up 3 bases, with 5 bases separating them. This CDR3 is 11 amino acids long.

The chain uses TRBV7-8 and TRBJ2-1; 10 nucleotides line up with TRBD1. The germline CDR1 and CDR2 sequences are SGHVS and FQNEAQ. The CDR3 sequence is 16 residues long. V shed 2 bases, J shed 2 bases, and the junction held 3 bases outside the gene matches. CDR3 residues: CASSLLGQGTYNEQFF. DNA for the CDR3: TGTGCCAGCAGCTTACTGGGACAGGGGACCTACAATGAGCAGTTCTTC.

Concerning this clone: Within the sample, other DNA sequences also encode this same CDR3. The chain couples TRBV7-3 to TRBJ1-2; perhaps TRBD1 as D (6 bases). The CDR3 loop spans 13 amino acids. The germline gives CDR1 SGHTA, CDR2 FQGTGA. V dropped 2 bases and J dropped 5 bases, with 9 bases sitting between them. In DNA, the CDR3 is TGTGCCAGCAGCTTAGGGCAGGGGTATGGCTACACCTTC. Translation gives CASSLGQGYGYTF.

This clone was observed a few times. This chain connects TRBV5-6 to TRBJ2-5, with 10 bases identical to TRBD2. Germline values: CDR1 SGHDT, CDR2 YYEEEE. With V trimmed by 3 bases and J by 9 bases, 8 bases remained unmatched. The CDR3 length is 14 residues. The CDR3 nucleotides read TGTGCCAGCAGCTATGGGACTAGCGACTGGGCCCAGTACTTC. Amino acids: CASSYGTSDWAQYF.

The rearrangement uses TRBV19 and TRBJ1-2; no clear D. The CDR3 length is 14 residues. The V gene's germline CDR1 is LNHDA and CDR2 SQIVND (reference sequence). V was clipped by 5 bases and J by 3 bases, with 13 bases between them. CDR3 protein: CASSLGGFDYGYTF. The CDR3 bases are TGTGCCAGTAGTTTAGGAGGGTTCGACTATGGCTACACCTTC.

V gene TRBV19 combines with J gene TRBJ2-7, with 7 bases matching TRBD1. Looked up from germline, CDR1 is LNHDA and CDR2 is SQIVND (reference sequence). The CDR3 has 14 residues. The ends lost 6 bases at V and 0 bases at J; junction bases unmatched: 5. This CDR3 is CASRTTGSSYEQYF. The DNA of the CDR3 is TGTGCCAGTAGAACGACAGGGAGCTCCTACGAGCAGTACTTC.

In its sample, this clone was seen a few times. The chain has TRBV19 and TRBJ2-2; the D gene is possibly TRBD2 (6 bases). Germline V gives CDR1 LNHDA, CDR2 SQIVND (reference sequence). CDR3 length: 16 residues. V was shortened by 8 bases and J by 3 bases, with 19 bases between the two germline ends. CDR3 protein: CASSDGLSGDTGELFF. CDR3 bases: TGTGCCAGTTCCGATGGACTTTCGGGGGACACCGGGGAGCTGTTTTTT.

The chain recombines TRBV5-1 with TRBJ1-1; D gene unclear. CDR3 length: 14 residues. Germline CDR1 is SGHRS and CDR2 is YFSETQ. Trimming took off 7 bases at V and 0 bases at J, with 13 bases between the two ends. The CDR3 protein is CASGPYGMNTEAFF. The CDR3 DNA reads TGCGCCAGCGGGCCATACGGTATGAACACTGAAGCTTTCTTT.

This clone was seen only once. The CDR3 region has the DNA TGTGCCAGCAGCCCTTATTGTCTGTTAGCCAAAAACATTCAGTACTTC. Encoded protein: CASSPYCLLAKNIQYF. This chain joins TRBV7-4 and TRBJ2-4; D unclear. Germline-derived CDR1 and CDR2 are SGHVT and SQSDAQ. The V gene lost 5 bases and the J gene lost 0 bases, with 14 bases spanning the gap. The CDR3 extends over 16 amino acids.

The rearrangement uses TRBV21-1 and TRBJ2-1; TRBD1 is the table's D call, not checked against the DNA. TRBV21-1 is marked as a pseudogene. The CDR3 covers 17 residues. In nucleotides, the CDR3 is TGTGCCAGCAGCAAAATATGGGACCCTAGGGGGCTCGATGAGCAGTTCTTC. Its protein product is CASSKIWDPRGLDEQFF.

V gene TRBV27 combines with J gene TRBJ2-2; D remains ambiguous. The CDR3 length is 12 residues. Germline CDR1 MNHEY, CDR2 SMNVEV (reference sequence). Trimming pared 4 bases from V and 4 bases from J, leaving 4 bases between. CDR3 protein: CASSSVTGELFF. In DNA, the CDR3 is TGTGCCAGCAGTTCAGTCACCGGGGAGCTGTTTTTT.

This clone was picked up a small number of times. This rearrangement joins TRBV18 to TRBJ2-7, with D possibly being TRBD2 (6 bases). Trimming took 6 bases from V and 7 from J, leaving 13 bases between them. Germline V gives CDR1 KGHSH, CDR2 LQKENI. The length of the CDR3 is 12 residues. The CDR3 is CASSPQGREQYF. The DNA of the CDR3 is TGTGCCAGCTCTCCCCAAGGGAGGGAGCAGTACTTC.

This chain connects TRBV6-5 to TRBJ2-7, with 11 bases fitting TRBD2. Germline trimming cut 7 bases from V and 0 bases from J; bases unmatched to any gene: 5. This CDR3 comprises 15 residues. Germline CDR1 MNHEY, CDR2 SVGAGI. The CDR3 here is CASTGGTSGSYEQYF. The CDR3 DNA reads as TGTGCCAGCACCGGTGGGACTAGCGGCTCCTACGAGCAGTACTTC.

This rearrangement joins TRBV19 to TRBJ1-6, with 7 nucleotides matching TRBD1. With V trimmed by 5 bases and J by 6 bases, 10 bases remained unmatched. Germline CDR1 is LNHDA and CDR2 is SQIVND (reference sequence). There are 16 residues in the CDR3. The CDR3 is CASSRNWDSGNSPLHF. CDR3 DNA: TGTGCCAGTAGTCGAAACTGGGACAGCGGTAATTCACCCCTCCACTTT.

Here the CDR3 DNA reads TGTGCCAGCAGCTTCATGACAGGGAACGACTATGGCTACACCTTC. Translation gives CASSFMTGNDYGYTF. The chain couples TRBV7-9 to TRBJ1-2; 7 nucleotides match TRBD1. V shed 3 bases and J 3 bases; nucleotides not matched to a gene: 7. This CDR3 has 15 residues. CDR1 and CDR2 (germline): SEHNR, FQNEAQ (reference sequence). The whole variable domain, filled in from reference TRBV7-9 and TRBJ1-2, reads DTGVSQNPRHKITKRGQNVTFRCDPISEHNRLYWYRQTLGQGPEFLTYFQNEAQLEKSRLLSDRFSAERPKGSFSTLEIQRTEQGDSAMYLCASSFMTGNDYGYTFGSGTRLTVV.